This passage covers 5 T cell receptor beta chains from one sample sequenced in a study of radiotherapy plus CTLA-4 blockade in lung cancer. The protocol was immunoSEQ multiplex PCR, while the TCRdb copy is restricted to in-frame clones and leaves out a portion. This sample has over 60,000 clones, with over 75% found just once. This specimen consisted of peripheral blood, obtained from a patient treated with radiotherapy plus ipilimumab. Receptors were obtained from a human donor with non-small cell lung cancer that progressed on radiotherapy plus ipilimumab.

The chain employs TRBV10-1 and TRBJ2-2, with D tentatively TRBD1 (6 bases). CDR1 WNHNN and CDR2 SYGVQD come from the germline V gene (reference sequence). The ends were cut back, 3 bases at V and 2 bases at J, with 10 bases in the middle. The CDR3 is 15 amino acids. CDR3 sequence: CASSETGTNTGELFF. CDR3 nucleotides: TGCGCCAGCAGTGAAACCGGGACAAACACCGGGGAGCTGTTTTTT.

Here the CDR3 reads CSVVDRAYTDTQYF. The CDR3 DNA reads TGCAGCGTTGTGGACAGGGCCTACACAGATACGCAGTATTTT. The V gene is TRBV29-1, the J gene TRBJ2-3; the match to TRBD1 covers 8 bases. There are 14 residues in the CDR3. The junction had 5 bases not matched to a gene; V was cut back by 4 bases and J by 2 bases. Germline V gene lookup returns CDR1 SQVTM and CDR2 ANQGSEA.

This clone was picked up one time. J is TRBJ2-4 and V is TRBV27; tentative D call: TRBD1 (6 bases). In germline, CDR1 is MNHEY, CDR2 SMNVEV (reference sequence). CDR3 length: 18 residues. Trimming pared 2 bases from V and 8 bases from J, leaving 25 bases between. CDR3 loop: CASSLLLTGIKPGDIQYF. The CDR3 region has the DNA TGTGCCAGCAGTTTACTACTGACAGGCATCAAACCCGGGGACATTCAGTACTTC.

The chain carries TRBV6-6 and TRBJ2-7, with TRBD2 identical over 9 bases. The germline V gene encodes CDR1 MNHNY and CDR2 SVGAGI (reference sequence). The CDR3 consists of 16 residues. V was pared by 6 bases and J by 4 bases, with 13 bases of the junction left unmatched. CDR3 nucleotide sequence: TGTGCCAGCAGCCAGGGAATCCGACTAGCGGAATACGAGCAGTACTTC. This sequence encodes CASSQGIRLAEYEQYF.

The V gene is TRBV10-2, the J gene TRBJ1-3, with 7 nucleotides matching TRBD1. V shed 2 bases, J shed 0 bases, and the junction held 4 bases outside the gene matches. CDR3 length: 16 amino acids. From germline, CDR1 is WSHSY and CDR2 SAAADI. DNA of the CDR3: TGCGCCAGCAGTGAGCGCAGGGGGTTCTCTGGAAACACCATATATTTT. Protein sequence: CASSERRGFSGNTIYF.